These 27 T cell receptor beta chains came from one sample sequenced in a study of cytomegalovirus exposure and HLA in healthy donors. The PCR employed 60 Vbeta primers together with 13 Jbeta primers. Clones were sequenced by immunoSEQ multiplex PCR, and TCRdb holds only the in-frame ones, with some missing. The table shows about 200,000 clones, with more than 60% occurring only once. The sequencing sample was made of PBMCs. The receptors were sampled from a girl aged 2 to 10 in good health and CMV-seronegative.

The chain is built from TRBV29-1 and TRBJ2-5; a weak D match, TRBD1 (6 bases). The CDR3 totals 13 residues. Trimming pared 7 bases from V and 5 bases from J, leaving 17 bases between. CDR1 is SQVTM and CDR2 is ANQGSEA in the germline V gene. The CDR3 DNA follows: TGCAGCGCCATATTACAGGGAGTGGAGACCCAGTACTTC. Encoded protein: CSAILQGVETQYF.

The chain combines TRBV6-1 with TRBJ1-1; the D gene is possibly TRBD1 (6 bases). V lost 6 bases to trimming and J lost 8 bases, with 16 bases between them. The CDR3 contains 13 residues. Germline V lookup: CDR1 MNHNS, CDR2 SASEGT. The CDR3 is CASSQTGFTEAFF. The CDR3 bases are TGTGCCAGCAGCCAAACAGGGTTTACGGAAGCTTTCTTT.

V and J are TRBV18 and TRBJ1-3; perhaps TRBD1 as D (6 bases). Germline loops: CDR1 KGHSH, CDR2 LQKENI. The ends were cut back, 5 bases at V and 1 base at J, with 15 bases in the middle. This CDR3 region has 16 residues. In DNA form, the CDR3 reads TGTGCCAGCTCAGAGGGACACGGATCTTCTGGAAACACCATATATTTT. Translating gives CASSEGHGSSGNTIYF.

The V call is TRBV27, the J call TRBJ2-1; 13 bases fit TRBD2. Looked up from germline, CDR1 is MNHEY and CDR2 is SMNVEV (reference sequence). With V trimmed by 4 bases and J by 0 bases, 6 bases remained unmatched. The CDR3 is 18 amino acids. CDR3 sequence: CASSSRTSGGSSYNEQFF. The CDR3, as DNA: TGTGCCAGCAGTTCAAGGACTAGCGGGGGCAGCTCCTACAATGAGCAGTTCTTC.

This rearrangement joins TRBV19 to TRBJ1-3; the match to TRBD1 covers 7 bases. Germline V gives CDR1 LNHDA, CDR2 SQIVND (reference sequence). This CDR3 has 14 amino acids. The trim removed 10 bases at V and 2 bases at J, leaving 8 bases unmatched. The CDR3 loop reads CATCNRGAGNTIYF. CDR3 nucleotides: TGTGCCACATGTAACAGGGGAGCTGGAAACACCATATATTTT.

This clone was observed a few times. The chain combines TRBV2 with TRBJ2-7, with D perhaps matching TRBD2 (5 bases). This CDR3 is built from 14 residues. The germline V and J ends were trimmed by 4 bases and 0 bases, with 10 bases remaining between them. Germline-derived CDR1 and CDR2 are SNHLY and FYNNEI. In nucleotides, the CDR3 is TGTGCCAGCAGTGGAGGAGGACTCTCCTACGAGCAGTACTTC. Translated: CASSGGGLSYEQYF.

The chain employs TRBV10-2 and TRBJ1-5; no firm D call. Trimming took off 6 bases at V and 10 bases at J, with 19 bases between the two ends. Germline assignment: CDR1 WSHSY and CDR2 SAAADI. The CDR3 has 14 amino acids. The CDR3 sequence: CASSSDWVEGPQHF. CDR3 bases: TGCGCCAGCAGCTCCGATTGGGTGGAGGGACCCCAGCATTTT.

This chain joins TRBV5-1 and TRBJ1-5; possible D gene TRBD1, 6 bases. Trimming took off 4 bases at V and 4 bases at J, with 18 bases between the two ends. The CDR3 length is 16 residues. Germline V gene data show CDR1 as SGHRS and CDR2 as YFSETQ. The CDR3 is CASSPSGGSLNQPQHF. CDR3 nucleotide sequence: TGCGCCAGCAGCCCCTCGGGGGGCTCGCTAAATCAGCCCCAGCATTTT.

This clone was seen only once. The chain carries TRBV4-1 and TRBJ2-3; TRBD1 agrees at 7 bases. V lost 4 bases and J lost 4; bases outside the gene matches: 8. The CDR3 sequence is 15 residues long. CDR1 and CDR2 (germline): MGHRA, YSYEKL. CDR3 region: CASSPDRVSSDTQYF. CDR3 DNA sequence: TGCGCCAGCAGCCCAGACAGGGTCTCTTCAGATACGCAGTATTTT.

This clone came up a few times. The genes are TRBV19 and TRBJ1-3, with unresolved D. The CDR3 length is 14 residues. Looked up from germline, CDR1 is LNHDA and CDR2 is SQIVND (reference sequence). Trimming took 10 bases from V and 0 from J, leaving 13 bases between them. The CDR3 nucleotides are TGTGCCACAAGTCGAGACAACTCTGGAAACACCATATATTTT. This encodes CATSRDNSGNTIYF.

This rearrangement joins TRBV27 to TRBJ2-1, with 9 positions matching TRBD1. The CDR3 extends over 13 amino acids. With 6 bases clipped from V and 7 bases from J, the junction kept 4 bases outside the gene matches. Per the germline V gene, CDR1 is MNHEY and CDR2 is SMNVEV (reference sequence). The CDR3 reads CASSRDRDNEQFF. The CDR3 DNA follows: TGTGCCAGCAGCAGGGACAGGGATAATGAGCAGTTCTTC.

About this clone: A read error may account for a junction end that differs from germline. This chain joins TRBV15 and TRBJ2-7, with 7 positions matching TRBD2. This CDR3 is 15 amino acids long. Germline-derived CDR1 and CDR2 are LNHNV and YYDKDF (reference sequence). This CDR3 is CATSGDLAEFYEQYF. Written as DNA, the CDR3 is TGTGCCACCAGCGGAGACCTAGCGGAGTTCTACGAGCAGTACTTC.

The chain carries TRBV6-1 and TRBJ1-6, with D possibly matching TRBD1 (6 bases). Germline CDR1 and CDR2: MNHNS and SASEGT. CDR3 length equals 15 residues. Trimming removed 3 bases at V and 6 bases at J, with 12 bases between. CDR3 bases: TGTGCCAGCAGTGAGATGGACAGCTTTAATTCACCCCTCCACTTT. Encoded protein: CASSEMDSFNSPLHF.

This chain joins TRBV4-2 and TRBJ1-5, with D possibly TRBD1 on 5 matching bases. Germline CDR1 LGHNA, CDR2 YNFKEQ. The CDR3 is made up of 13 amino acids. Trimming took off 3 bases at V and 5 bases at J, with 8 bases between the two ends. Here the CDR3 DNA reads TGTGCCAGCAGCCACGGGACTTATCAGCCCCAGCATTTT. Protein sequence: CASSHGTYQPQHF.

Here the CDR3 DNA reads TGCGCCAGCAGCCGAGACTCCTTAGAGCAGCCCCAGCATTTT. It codes for CASSRDSLEQPQHF. V and J are TRBV4-1 and TRBJ1-5; D remains ambiguous. V dropped 4 bases and J dropped 7 bases, with 14 bases sitting between them. Germline CDR1 reads MGHRA; CDR2 reads YSYEKL. The CDR3 is 14 residues long.

This clone showed up just a few times. V gene TRBV5-1 combines with J gene TRBJ2-5; D is possibly TRBD2 (7 bases). Per germline, CDR1 SGHRS and CDR2 YFSETQ. The CDR3 consists of 12 residues. Trimming shortened V by 7 bases and J by 3 bases, and 10 bases separated the two germline ends. CDR3 DNA sequence: TGCGCCAGCTTAGGGGGGGAAGAGACCCAGTACTTC. Amino acid sequence: CASLGGEETQYF.

This chain links TRBV5-5 with TRBJ1-2; D is uncertain. The CDR3 is 13 amino acids. Trimming shortened V by 4 bases and J by 7 bases, and 14 bases separated the two germline ends. The V gene's germline CDR1 is SGHKS and CDR2 YYEKEE (reference sequence). The CDR3 DNA sequence: TGTGCCAGCAGCCCGATTTCGGGTCCTGGCTACACCTTC. It translates to CASSPISGPGYTF.

This chain joins TRBV5-1 and TRBJ1-1, with 7 bases that match TRBD1. V lost 4 bases, J lost 10 bases, and 19 bases stayed unmatched. CDR3 length: 16 residues. Per the germline V gene, CDR1 is SGHRS and CDR2 is YFSETQ. The DNA of the CDR3 is TGCGCCAGCAGCCCCGTTAGACAGGGCCGGGGAGAAAGAGCTTTCTTT. Translation: CASSPVRQGRGERAFF.

This chain joins TRBV6-5 and TRBJ2-2; the D gene is possibly TRBD2 (6 bases). Trimming shortened V by 4 bases and J by 5 bases, and 14 bases separated the two germline ends. Per the germline V gene, CDR1 is MNHEY and CDR2 is SVGAGI. This CDR3 region has 15 residues. This chain's CDR3 is CASSFSGLRTGELFF. The CDR3 nucleotides are TGTGCCAGCAGTTTTAGCGGATTAAGGACCGGGGAGCTGTTTTTT.

This chain joins TRBV29-1 and TRBJ1-2; maybe TRBD1 (5 bases). The germline V and J ends were trimmed by 3 bases and 6 bases, with 20 bases remaining between them. Germline V CDR1 and CDR2: SQVTM, ANQGSEA. CDR3 length equals 15 residues. Written as DNA, the CDR3 is TGCAGCGTTGATTTGATGGGGAACAGGAGGGATGGCTACACCTTC. It encodes CSVDLMGNRRDGYTF.

This clone occurred a few times. The chain carries TRBV18 and TRBJ1-2; a possible D gene is TRBD1 (6 bases). The CDR3 extends over 13 amino acids. V shed 3 bases and J shed 4 bases, with 9 bases lying between them. CDR1 and CDR2 from the germline V gene are KGHSH and LQKENI. The CDR3 loop is CASSPDRSYGYTF. In DNA form, the CDR3 reads TGTGCCAGCTCACCGGACAGATCCTATGGCTACACCTTC. Filled out from reference TRBV18 and TRBJ1-2, the complete variable domain reads NAGVMQNPRHLVRRRGQEARLRCSPMKGHSHVYWYRQLPEEGLKFMVYLQKENIIDESGMPKERFSAEFPKEGPSILRIQQVVRGDSAAYFCASSPDRSYGYTFGSGTRLTVV.

The table lists this clone with a count of one. V is TRBV7-6 and J is TRBJ2-7; TRBD2 matches 9 bases. Looked up from germline, CDR1 is SGHVS and CDR2 is FNYEAQ. The CDR3 covers 14 residues. Germline trimming cut 5 bases from V and 5 bases from J; bases unmatched to any gene: 7. The CDR3 sequence is CASSPGASGNEQYF. DNA for the CDR3: TGTGCCAGCAGCCCGGGGGCTAGCGGGAACGAGCAGTACTTC.

V is TRBV6-5 and J is TRBJ1-2; D is ambiguous. V was trimmed by 5 bases and J by 2 bases, leaving 3 bases between them. Germline CDR1 is MNHEY and CDR2 is SVGAGI. This CDR3 spans 11 amino acids. The CDR3 sequence: CASSQNYGYTF. In DNA form, the CDR3 reads TGTGCCAGCAGTCAGAACTATGGCTACACCTTC.

J is TRBJ1-2 and V is TRBV5-4; D is uncertain. CDR1 is SGHNT and CDR2 is YYREEE in the germline V gene (reference sequence). The V gene lost 4 bases and the J gene lost 1 base, with 5 bases spanning the gap. There are 12 residues in the CDR3. The CDR3 nucleotides read TGTGCCAGCAGCGGAGATAACTATGGCTACACCTTC. Protein sequence: CASSGDNYGYTF.

The chain carries TRBV9 and TRBJ1-5, with 8 nucleotides matching TRBD1. The V and J ends lost 2 bases and 6 bases, in that order; junction bases with no gene match: 4. Per the germline V gene, CDR1 is SGDLS and CDR2 is YYNGEE. This CDR3 comprises 14 residues. CDR3 loop: CASSVEQGGQPQHF. The CDR3 nucleotides are TGTGCCAGCAGCGTCGAACAGGGGGGTCAGCCCCAGCATTTT.

This rearrangement joins TRBV6-6 to TRBJ1-2, with D uncertain. V was trimmed by 0 bases and J by 7 bases, leaving 18 bases between them. This CDR3 is 16 amino acids long. The germline V gene encodes CDR1 MNHNY and CDR2 SVGAGI (reference sequence). The DNA of the CDR3 is TGTGCCAGCAGTTACTCGAGGACTCCTCGCTCCTCTGGCTACACCTTC. Translating gives CASSYSRTPRSSGYTF.

This clone was picked up one time. This chain connects TRBV7-6 to TRBJ2-3; TRBD2 aligns across 12 bases. Germline V lookup: CDR1 SGHVS, CDR2 FNYEAQ. The CDR3 consists of 16 residues. V lost 5 bases, J lost 1 base, and 4 bases stayed unmatched. The CDR3 nucleotides read TGTGCCAGCAGCCCGCGACTAGCGGGGGGCACAGATACGCAGTATTTT. It specifies CASSPRLAGGTDTQYF.